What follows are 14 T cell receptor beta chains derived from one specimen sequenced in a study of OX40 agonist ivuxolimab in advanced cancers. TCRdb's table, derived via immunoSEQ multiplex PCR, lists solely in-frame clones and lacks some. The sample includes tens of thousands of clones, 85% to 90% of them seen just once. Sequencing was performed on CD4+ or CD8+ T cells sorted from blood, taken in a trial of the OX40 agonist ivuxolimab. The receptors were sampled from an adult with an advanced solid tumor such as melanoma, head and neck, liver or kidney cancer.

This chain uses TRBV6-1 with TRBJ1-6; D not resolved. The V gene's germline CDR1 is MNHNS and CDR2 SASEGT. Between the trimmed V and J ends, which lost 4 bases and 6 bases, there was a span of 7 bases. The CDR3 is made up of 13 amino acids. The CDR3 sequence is CASSAPGNSPLHF. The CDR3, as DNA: TGTGCCAGCAGTGCCCCGGGTAATTCACCCCTCCACTTT.

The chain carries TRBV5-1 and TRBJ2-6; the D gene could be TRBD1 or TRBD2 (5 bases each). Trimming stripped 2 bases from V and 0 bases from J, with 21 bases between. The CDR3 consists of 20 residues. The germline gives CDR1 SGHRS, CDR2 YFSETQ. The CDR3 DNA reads TGCGCCAGCAGCTTAATCTTCTACGGGACGGATAGCTCTGGGGCCAACGTCCTGACTTTC. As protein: CASSLIFYGTDSSGANVLTF.

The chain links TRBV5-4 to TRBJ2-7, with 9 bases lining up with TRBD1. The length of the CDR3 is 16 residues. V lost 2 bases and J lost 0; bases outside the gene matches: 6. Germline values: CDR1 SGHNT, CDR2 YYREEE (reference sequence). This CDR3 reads CASSFRGTGTSYEQYF. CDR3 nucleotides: TGTGCCAGCAGCTTCCGCGGGACAGGGACCTCCTACGAGCAGTACTTC.

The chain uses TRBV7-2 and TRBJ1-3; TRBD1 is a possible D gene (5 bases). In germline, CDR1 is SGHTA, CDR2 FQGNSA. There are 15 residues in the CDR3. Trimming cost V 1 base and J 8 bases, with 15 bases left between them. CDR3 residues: CASSLGSGRKDTIYF. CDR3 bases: TGTGCCAGCAGCTTAGGGTCAGGGAGAAAGGACACCATATATTTT.

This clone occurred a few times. CDR3 protein: CASRLGQGGSGELFF. The CDR3 DNA reads as TGCGCCAGCAGACTGGGACAGGGGGGATCCGGGGAGCTGTTTTTT. The gene calls are TRBV5-1 and TRBJ2-2, with 11 nucleotides matching TRBD1. V shed 5 bases and J 6 bases; nucleotides not matched to a gene: 6. This CDR3 comprises 15 residues. Germline lookup yields CDR1 SGHRS and CDR2 YFSETQ.

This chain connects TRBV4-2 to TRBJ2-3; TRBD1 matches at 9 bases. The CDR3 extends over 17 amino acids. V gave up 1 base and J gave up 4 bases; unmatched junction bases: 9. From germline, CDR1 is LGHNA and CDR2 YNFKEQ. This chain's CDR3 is CASSQGEETGGSDTQYF. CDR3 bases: TGTGCCAGCAGCCAAGGTGAAGAGACAGGGGGTTCAGATACGCAGTATTTT.

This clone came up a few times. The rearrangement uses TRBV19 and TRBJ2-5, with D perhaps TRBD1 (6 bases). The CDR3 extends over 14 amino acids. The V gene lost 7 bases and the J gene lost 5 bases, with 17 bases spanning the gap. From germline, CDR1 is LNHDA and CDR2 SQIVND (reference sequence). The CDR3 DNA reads TGTGCCAGTACGTCGGACAGTGGGCGCGAGACCCAGTACTTC. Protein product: CASTSDSGRETQYF.

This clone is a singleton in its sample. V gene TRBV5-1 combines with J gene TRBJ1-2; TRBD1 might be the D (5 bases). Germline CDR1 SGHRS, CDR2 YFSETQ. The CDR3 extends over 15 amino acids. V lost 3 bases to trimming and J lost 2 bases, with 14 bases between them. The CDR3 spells CASSWGDYQNYGYTF. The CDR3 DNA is TGCGCCAGCAGCTGGGGGGATTACCAGAACTATGGCTACACCTTC. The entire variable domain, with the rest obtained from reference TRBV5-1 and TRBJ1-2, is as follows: KAGVTQTPRYLIKTRGQQVTLSCSPISGHRSVSWYQQTPGQGLQFLFEYFSETQRNKGNFPGRFSGRQFSNSRSEMNVSTLELGDSALYLCASSWGDYQNYGYTFGSGTRLTVV.

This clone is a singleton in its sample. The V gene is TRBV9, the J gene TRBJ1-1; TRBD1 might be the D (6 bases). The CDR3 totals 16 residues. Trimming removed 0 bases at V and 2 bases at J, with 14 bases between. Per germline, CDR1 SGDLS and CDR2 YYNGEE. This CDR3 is CASSVAGGGLNTEAFF. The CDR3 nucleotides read TGTGCCAGCAGCGTAGCAGGCGGGGGCCTCAACACTGAAGCTTTCTTT.

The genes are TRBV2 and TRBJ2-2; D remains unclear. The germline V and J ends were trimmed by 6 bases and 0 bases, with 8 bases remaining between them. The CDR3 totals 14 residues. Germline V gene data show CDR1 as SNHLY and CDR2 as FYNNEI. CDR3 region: CASRGTSNTGELFF. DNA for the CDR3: TGTGCCAGCAGAGGCACTTCGAACACCGGGGAGCTGTTTTTT.

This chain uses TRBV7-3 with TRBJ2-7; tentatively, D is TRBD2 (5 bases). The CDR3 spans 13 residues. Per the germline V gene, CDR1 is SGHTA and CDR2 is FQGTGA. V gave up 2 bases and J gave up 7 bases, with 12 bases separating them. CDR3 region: CASSLGRMGEQYF. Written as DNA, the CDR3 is TGTGCCAGCAGCTTAGGGAGAATGGGGGAGCAGTACTTC.

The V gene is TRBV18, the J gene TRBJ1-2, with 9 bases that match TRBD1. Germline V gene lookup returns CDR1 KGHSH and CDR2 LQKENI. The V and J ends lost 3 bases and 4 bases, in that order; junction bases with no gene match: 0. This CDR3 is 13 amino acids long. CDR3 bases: TGTGCCAGCTCACCGACAGGGGGCTATGGCTACACCTTC. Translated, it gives CASSPTGGYGYTF.

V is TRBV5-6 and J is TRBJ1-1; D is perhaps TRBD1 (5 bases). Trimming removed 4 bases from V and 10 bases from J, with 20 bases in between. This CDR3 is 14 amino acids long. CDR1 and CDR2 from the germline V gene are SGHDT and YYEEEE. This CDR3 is CASSPDAGTAVAFF. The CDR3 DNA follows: TGTGCCAGCAGCCCGGATGCTGGGACGGCCGTAGCTTTCTTT.

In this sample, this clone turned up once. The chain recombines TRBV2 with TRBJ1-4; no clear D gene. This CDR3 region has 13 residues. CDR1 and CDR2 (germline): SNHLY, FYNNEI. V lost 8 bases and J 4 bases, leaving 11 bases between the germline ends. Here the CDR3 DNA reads TGTGCCAGCTGCGGGCAGTTTAATGAAAAACTGTTTTTT. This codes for CASCGQFNEKLFF. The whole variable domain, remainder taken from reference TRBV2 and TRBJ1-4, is EPEVTQTPSHQVTQMGQEVILRCVPISNHLYFYWYRQILGQKVEFLVSFYNNEISEKSEIFDDQFSVERPDGSNFTLKIRSTKLEDSAMYFCASCGQFNEKLFFGSGTQLSVL.